These T cell receptor beta chains were read from a single sample in a study of beta chain features in type 1 diabetes. Some clones are missing from TCRdb's copy, which holds only in-frame ones; the method was immunoSEQ multiplex PCR. The repertoire holds around 70,000 clones, with about 50% as singletons. Sequenced input: central memory CD4+ T cells from blood. The source is a man aged 30 to 39 with type 1 diabetes. The CDR3 runs from the conserved cysteine through the conserved F or W.

V | CDR3
TRBV5-1 | CASSLGHSPSEAFF
TRBV25-1 | CASSEYTGQETQYF
TRBV7-9 | CASSTYRGMNTEAFF
TRBV29-1 | CSVGQTYGYTF
TRBV4-2 | CASSQDWSRGQGTRYTF
TRBV5-1 | CASSLGDSQETQYF
TRBV7-9 | CASSIGQEGGTGELFF
TRBV18 | CASSPPSGSFLNEQFF
TRBV28 | CASSLGQGALGAFF
TRBV7-2 | CASSPRSGDNSPLHF
TRBV29-1 | CSVEDGGQRETQYF
TRBV5-1 | CASSAGTANTGELFF
TRBV6-1 | CASNPAGTDYEQYF
TRBV5-4 | CASSLEGADTQYF
TRBV6-5 | CASSSPRGGSYEQYF
TRBV9 | CASSVGASGGVQETQYF
TRBV6-5 | CASSRQGSTYEQYF